This paragraph reports one T cell receptor (beta chain). Its antigen is still unknown. Spike-ins of synthetic TCR analog templates went into each PCR. Libraries were prepared by immunoSEQ multiplex PCR; TCRdb keeps only in-frame clonotypes and omits some of them. Of 55,000 to 75,000 clones detected, more than 80% appear once; the ten largest clones hold 1.6%. Described time point: pretreatment peripheral blood. The sample is drawn from a study of PD-L1 blockade in urothelial cancer. The CDR3 is 15 amino acids. V was pared by 4 bases and J by 3 bases, with 13 bases between. CDR1 and CDR2 (germline): SGHNT, YENEEA. Findings of the study overall: Improved survival was predicted by pretreatment blood TCR clonality below the median.

The source is a man between 65 and 85 years old with urothelial cancer. The specimen was PBMCs, collected around atezolizumab (anti-PD-L1) treatment. This chain uses TRBV11-3 with TRBJ2-1, with D possibly TRBD1 on 5 matching bases. This CDR3 reads CASSSRKGYYNEQFF. Written as DNA, the CDR3 is TGTGCCAGCAGCTCCAGAAAGGGGTACTACAATGAGCAGTTCTTC.